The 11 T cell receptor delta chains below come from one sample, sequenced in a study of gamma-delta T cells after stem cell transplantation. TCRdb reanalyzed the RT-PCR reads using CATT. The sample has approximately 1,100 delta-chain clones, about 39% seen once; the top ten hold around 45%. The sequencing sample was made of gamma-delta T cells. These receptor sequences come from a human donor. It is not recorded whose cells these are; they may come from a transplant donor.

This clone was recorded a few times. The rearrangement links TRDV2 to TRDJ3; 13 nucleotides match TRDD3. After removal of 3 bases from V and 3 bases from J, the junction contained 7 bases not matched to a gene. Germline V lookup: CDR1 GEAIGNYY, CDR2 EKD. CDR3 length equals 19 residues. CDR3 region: CACDAVLGDTRWDTRQMFF. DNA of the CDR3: TGTGCCTGTGACGCCGTACTGGGGGATACGCGCTGGGACACCCGACAGATGTTTTTC.

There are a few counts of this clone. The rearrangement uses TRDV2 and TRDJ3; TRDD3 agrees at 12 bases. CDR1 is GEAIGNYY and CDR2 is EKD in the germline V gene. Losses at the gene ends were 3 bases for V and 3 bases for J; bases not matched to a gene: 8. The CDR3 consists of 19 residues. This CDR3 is CACDSVLGDTSWDTRQMFF. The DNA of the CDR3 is TGTGCCTGTGACTCGGTACTGGGGGATACCAGCTGGGACACCCGACAGATGTTTTTC.

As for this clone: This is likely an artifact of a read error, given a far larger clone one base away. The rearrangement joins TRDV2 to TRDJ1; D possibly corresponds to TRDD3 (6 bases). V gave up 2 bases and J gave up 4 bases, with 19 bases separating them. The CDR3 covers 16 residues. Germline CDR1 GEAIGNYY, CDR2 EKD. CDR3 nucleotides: TGTGCCTGTGACATGATGATGGGGGGTACGCGCGATAAACTCATCTTT. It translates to CACDMMMGGTRDKLIF.

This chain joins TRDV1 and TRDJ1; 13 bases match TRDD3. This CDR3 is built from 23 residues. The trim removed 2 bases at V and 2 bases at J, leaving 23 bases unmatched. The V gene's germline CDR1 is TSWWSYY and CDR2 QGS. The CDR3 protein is CALGEIPYSYWGIRGVSTDKLIF. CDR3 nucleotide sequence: TGTGCTCTTGGGGAAATACCCTACTCTTACTGGGGGATACGCGGAGTGAGTACCGATAAACTCATCTTT.

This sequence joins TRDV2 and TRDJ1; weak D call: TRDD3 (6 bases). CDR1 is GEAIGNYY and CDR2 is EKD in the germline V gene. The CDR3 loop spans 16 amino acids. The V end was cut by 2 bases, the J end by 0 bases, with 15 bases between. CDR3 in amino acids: CACDMLGAQYTDKLIF. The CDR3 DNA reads TGTGCCTGTGACATGTTGGGGGCTCAGTACACCGATAAACTCATCTTT.

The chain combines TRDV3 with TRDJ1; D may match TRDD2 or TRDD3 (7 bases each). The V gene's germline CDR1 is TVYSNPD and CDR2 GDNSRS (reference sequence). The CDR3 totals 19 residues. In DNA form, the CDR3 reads TGTGCTCTGGGGGCTTCCTATCCTAGCTGGCCCCTGGATGACGATAAACTCATCTTT. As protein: CALGASYPSWPLDDDKLIF.

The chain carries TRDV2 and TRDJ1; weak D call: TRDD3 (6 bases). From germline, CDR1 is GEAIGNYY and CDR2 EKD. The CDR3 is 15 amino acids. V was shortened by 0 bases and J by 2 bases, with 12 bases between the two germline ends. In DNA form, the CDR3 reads TGTGCCTGTGACACCGTCGGGGGGAGGACCGATAAACTCATCTTT. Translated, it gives CACDTVGGRTDKLIF.

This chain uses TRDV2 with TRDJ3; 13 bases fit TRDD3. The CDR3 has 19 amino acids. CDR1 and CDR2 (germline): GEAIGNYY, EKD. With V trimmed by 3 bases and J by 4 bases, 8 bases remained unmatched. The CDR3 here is CACDSVLGDTRWDTRQMFF. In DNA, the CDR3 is TGTGCCTGTGACTCCGTACTGGGGGATACGCGATGGGACACCCGACAGATGTTTTTC.

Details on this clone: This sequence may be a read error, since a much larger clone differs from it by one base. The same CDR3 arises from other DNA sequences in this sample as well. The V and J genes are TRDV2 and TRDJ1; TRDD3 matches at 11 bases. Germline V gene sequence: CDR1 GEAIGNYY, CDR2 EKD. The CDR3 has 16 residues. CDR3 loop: CACDMMMGDTRDKLIF. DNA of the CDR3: TGTGCCTGTGACATGATGATGGGGGATACGCGCGATAAACTCATCTTC.

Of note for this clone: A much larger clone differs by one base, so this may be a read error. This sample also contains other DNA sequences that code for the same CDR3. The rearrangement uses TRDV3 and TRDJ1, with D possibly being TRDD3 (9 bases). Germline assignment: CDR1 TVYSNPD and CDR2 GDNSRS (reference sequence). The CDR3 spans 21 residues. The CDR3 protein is CASVYLPKPDWGTVYTDKLIF. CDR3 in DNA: TGCGCCTCTGTCTACCTTCCTAAACCGGACTGGGGGACCGTGTACACCGATAAACTCATCTTT.

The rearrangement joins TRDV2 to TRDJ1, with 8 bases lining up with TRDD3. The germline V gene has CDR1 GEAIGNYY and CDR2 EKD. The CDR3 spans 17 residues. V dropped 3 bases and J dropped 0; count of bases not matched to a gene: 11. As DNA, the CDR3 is TGTGCCTGTGACCTTCTTCTGGGGGAAGCCTACACCGATAAACTCATCTTT. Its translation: CACDLLLGEAYTDKLIF.